This note documents a single TCR beta chain sequence. The data derive from a study of cytomegalovirus exposure and HLA in healthy donors. The CDR3 extends over 16 amino acids. Germline V gene data show CDR1 as SNHLY and CDR2 as FYNNEI. The PCR used 60 Vbeta and 13 Jbeta primers. The assay was immunoSEQ multiplex PCR, and TCRdb's table has in-frame clones only and misses some. The sample contains some 110,000 clones, approximately 79% of which appear only once. This sequence originates from a man aged 50 to 60 in good health and CMV-seropositive. The chain is built from TRBV2 and TRBJ2-5; 8 positions agree with TRBD2. Judging by the DNA end, TRBJ2-7 fits better; the J call may be wrong. The sequencing sample was made of PBMCs. The DNA for the CDR3 is TGTGCCAGCAGTGAATCCCCTGGCGGGAGGTTCGACGAGCAGTACTTC. This gives the protein CASSESPGGRFDEQYF.